Here is one TCR beta chain with its context. Its antigen remains unknown. Primers for the PCR totalled 60 Vbeta and 13 Jbeta. Per the original data handling: Approximately 9.9 million shared chains were among the 65 million to 85 million unique TCR beta chains that a later analysis counted. TCRdb's copy holds only in-frame clones and misses some; the assay was immunoSEQ multiplex PCR. The V and J calls and clone size are taken from that table; D and trimming were inferred from the DNA. The table lists 250,000 to 350,000 clones, 75% to 90% of them singletons. The sample is drawn from a study of cytomegalovirus exposure and HLA in healthy donors. General study results and limits: Sequencing artifact likely explains a cluster of highly shared sequence variants. It was reported that the classifier diagnosed cytomegalovirus status with high specificity and sensitivity in both the original and validation cohorts.

The sequence came from a man aged 35-49 years in good health and CMV-seropositive. The material sequenced was PBMCs.

The CDR3 loop is CASSPGLADPGETQYF. The DNA of the CDR3 is TGCGCCAGCAGCCCGGGACTAGCGGATCCAGGGGAGACCCAGTACTTC. This chain joins TRBV5-1 and TRBJ2-5; 11 bases map to TRBD2. V shed 4 bases and J 5 bases; nucleotides not matched to a gene: 10. This CDR3 comprises 16 residues. In germline, CDR1 is SGHRS, CDR2 YFSETQ.